This T cell receptor beta chain was recovered during a study of early T cells in non-severe SARS-CoV-2 infection (dated by TCRdb to the early 2020s). Background on the whole study: TCR sequencing used bulk RNA from unsorted whole blood, so alpha and beta chains could not be paired. Study-wide findings and limitations: Matching against VDJdb was skewed toward anti-spike CD8 responses, likely underestimated virus-specific expansions, and missed private and CD4 specificities.

V loses 1 base of germline sequence and J loses 0 bases, and the interval between the two ends is 10 bases. From the cysteine through the phenylalanine, the CDR3 covers 16 amino acids. Only CDR3 DNA remains: 48 bases, in frame from the first base. The CDR1 and CDR2 encoded by the germline V gene are SGHAT and FQNNGV. The method behind the library was 5' RACE. The reads were generated on a NextSeq 500. The TCR library protocol attached unique molecular identifiers to individual cDNA molecules to correct for sequencing error and PCR bias. Both TCR alpha and beta chains were sequenced, and tight co-correlation was observed between alpha and beta sequence abundances in each sample. In the paper's pipeline: Decombinator V4 was used to annotate the V gene, J gene and CDR3 of the TCR sequences. Expanded TCRs were defined as changing significantly between any two time points under a Poisson model with p below 0.0001. Abundances of TCRs were expressed as counts per million after normalisation to the total number of TCRs sequenced in each sample. MAIT TCRs were defined by TRAV1-2 paired with TRAJ12, TRAJ20 or TRAJ33, and iNKT TCRs by TRAV10 paired with TRAJ18. A search of VDJdb, accessed on 1 November 2021, was run for TCRs annotated to CMV, EBV and SARS-CoV-2, with TCRs annotated for multiple antigens excluded. TCRdb applied fastp at Q25 and MiXCR to the public reads, then kept only in-frame beta chains. Rows merge per CDR3 protein into single entries with the most common DNA and genes. The V and J calls, along with clone size, are taken from TCRdb and not from the paper's own processing. This sample lists 70,000 to 95,000 distinct CDR3 sequences; 13% to 15% were detected once. The ten largest clonotypes hold approximately 11% of the sample.

This was a case-control study nested in a cohort of healthcare workers in London, UK, who had nasopharyngeal swab PCR tests and blood samples taken every week. Healthcare workers were recruited between 23 and 31 March 2020, during the week of the UK lockdown, and were followed weekly for up to roughly 15 weeks. This clonotype was detected only a few times. Its antigen is unknown. Base qualities are not recorded, but no much larger clone differs from it by a single base. Recombination linked TRBV11-2 to TRBJ2-1; the D gene is perhaps TRBD2, on 5 matching bases. The sequence came from an adult who was a healthcare worker with PCR-confirmed SARS-CoV-2 infection or an uninfected control (not recorded which). Input material: whole blood. The DNA sequence reads TGTGCCAGCAGCTTAGTCGAGCGGAGCTCCTACAATGAGCAGTTCTTC. Protein translation: CASSLVERSSYNEQFF. The variable domain in full, with residues beyond the CDR3 obtained from the reference TRBV11-2 and TRBJ2-1 genes, is EAGVAQSPRYKIIEKRQSVAFWCNPISGHATLYWYQQILGQGPKLLIQFQNNGVVDDSQLPKDRFSAERLKGVDSTLKIQPAKLEDSAVYLCASSLVERSSYNEQFFGPGTRLTVL.